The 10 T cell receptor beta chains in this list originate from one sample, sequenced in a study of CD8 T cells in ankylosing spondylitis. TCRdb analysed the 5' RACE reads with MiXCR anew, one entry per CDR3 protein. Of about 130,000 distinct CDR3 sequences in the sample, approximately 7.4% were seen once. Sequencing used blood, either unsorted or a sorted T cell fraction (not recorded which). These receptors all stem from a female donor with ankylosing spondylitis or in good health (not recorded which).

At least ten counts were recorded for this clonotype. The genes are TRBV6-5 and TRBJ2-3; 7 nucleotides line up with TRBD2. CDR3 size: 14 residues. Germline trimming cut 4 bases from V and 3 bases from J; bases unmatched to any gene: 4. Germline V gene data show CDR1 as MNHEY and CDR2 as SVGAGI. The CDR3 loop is CASSSKLATDTQYF. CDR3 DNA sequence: TGTGCCAGCAGTTCCAAACTAGCGACAGATACGCAGTATTTT.

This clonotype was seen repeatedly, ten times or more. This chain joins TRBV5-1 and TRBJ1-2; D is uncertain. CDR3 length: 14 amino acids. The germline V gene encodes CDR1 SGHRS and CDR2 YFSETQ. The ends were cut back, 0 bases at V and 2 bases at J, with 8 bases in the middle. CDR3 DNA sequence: TGCGCCAGCAGCTTGGCGTCAACCAACTATGGCTACACCTTC. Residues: CASSLASTNYGYTF.

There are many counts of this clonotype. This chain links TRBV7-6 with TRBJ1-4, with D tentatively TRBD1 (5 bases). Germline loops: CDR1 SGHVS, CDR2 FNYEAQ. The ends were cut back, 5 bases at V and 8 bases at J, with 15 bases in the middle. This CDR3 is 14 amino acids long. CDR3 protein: CASSENRRGEKLFF. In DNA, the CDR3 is TGTGCCAGCAGCGAAAACAGGCGGGGGGAAAAACTGTTTTTT.

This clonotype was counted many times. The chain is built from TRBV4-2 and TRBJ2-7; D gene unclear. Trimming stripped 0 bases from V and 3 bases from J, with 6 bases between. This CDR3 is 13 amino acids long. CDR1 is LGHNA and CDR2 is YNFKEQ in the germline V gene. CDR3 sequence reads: CASSQDRHYEQYF. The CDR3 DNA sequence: TGTGCCAGCAGCCAAGATCGGCACTACGAGCAGTACTTC.

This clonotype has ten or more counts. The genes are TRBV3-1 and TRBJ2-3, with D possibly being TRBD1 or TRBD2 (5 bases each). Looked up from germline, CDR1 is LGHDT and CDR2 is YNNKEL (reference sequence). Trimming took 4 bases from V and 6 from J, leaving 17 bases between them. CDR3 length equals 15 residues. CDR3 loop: CASSPGRDGWDTQYF. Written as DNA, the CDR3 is TGTGCCAGCAGCCCAGGACGGGACGGGTGGGATACGCAGTATTTT.

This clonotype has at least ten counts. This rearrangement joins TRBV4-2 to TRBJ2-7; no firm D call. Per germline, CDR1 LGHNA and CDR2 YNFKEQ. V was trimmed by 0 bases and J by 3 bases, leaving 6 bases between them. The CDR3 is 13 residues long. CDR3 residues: CASSQDPRYEQYF. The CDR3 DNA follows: TGTGCCAGCAGCCAAGATCCCCGCTACGAGCAGTACTTC.

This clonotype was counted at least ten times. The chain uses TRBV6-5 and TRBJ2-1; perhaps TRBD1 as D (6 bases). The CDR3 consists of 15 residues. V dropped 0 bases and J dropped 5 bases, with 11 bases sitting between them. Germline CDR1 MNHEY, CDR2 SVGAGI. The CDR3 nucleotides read TGTGCCAGCAGTTACTCGAATAGGGGGAACAATGAGCAGTTCTTC. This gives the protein CASSYSNRGNNEQFF.

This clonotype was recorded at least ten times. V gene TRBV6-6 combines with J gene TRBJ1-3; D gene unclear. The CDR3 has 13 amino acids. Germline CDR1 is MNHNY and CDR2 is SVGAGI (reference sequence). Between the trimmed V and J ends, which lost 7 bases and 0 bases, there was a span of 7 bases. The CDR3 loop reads CASKRASGNTIYF. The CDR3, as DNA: TGTGCCAGCAAGAGGGCCTCTGGAAACACCATATATTTT.

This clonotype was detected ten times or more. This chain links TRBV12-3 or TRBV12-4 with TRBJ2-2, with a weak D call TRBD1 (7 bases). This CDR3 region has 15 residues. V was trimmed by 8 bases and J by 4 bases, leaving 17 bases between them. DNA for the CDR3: TGTGCCAGCTTTATTCCAGGGGGGAGCACCGGGGAGCTGTTTTTT. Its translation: CASFIPGGSTGELFF.

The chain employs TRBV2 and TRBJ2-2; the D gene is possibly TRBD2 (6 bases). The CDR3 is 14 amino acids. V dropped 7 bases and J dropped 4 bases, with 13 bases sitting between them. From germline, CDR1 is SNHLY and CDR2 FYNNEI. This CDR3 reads CASKGLASTGELFF. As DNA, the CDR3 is TGTGCCAGCAAGGGGCTAGCGAGCACCGGGGAGCTGTTTTTT.